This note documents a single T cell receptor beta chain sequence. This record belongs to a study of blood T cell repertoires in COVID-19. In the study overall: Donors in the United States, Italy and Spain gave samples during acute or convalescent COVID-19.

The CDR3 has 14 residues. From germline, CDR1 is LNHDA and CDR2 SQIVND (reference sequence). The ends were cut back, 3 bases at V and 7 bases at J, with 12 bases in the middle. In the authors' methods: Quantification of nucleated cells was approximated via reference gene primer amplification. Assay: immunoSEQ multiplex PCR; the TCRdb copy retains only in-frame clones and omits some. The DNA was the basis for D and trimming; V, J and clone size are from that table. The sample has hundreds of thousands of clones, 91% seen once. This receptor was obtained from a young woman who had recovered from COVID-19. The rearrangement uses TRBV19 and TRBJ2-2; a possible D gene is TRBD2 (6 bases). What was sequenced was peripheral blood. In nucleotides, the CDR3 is TGTGCCAGTAGTATCGGAGGGGCAGGCGGGGAGCTGTTTTTT. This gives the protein CASSIGGAGGELFF.